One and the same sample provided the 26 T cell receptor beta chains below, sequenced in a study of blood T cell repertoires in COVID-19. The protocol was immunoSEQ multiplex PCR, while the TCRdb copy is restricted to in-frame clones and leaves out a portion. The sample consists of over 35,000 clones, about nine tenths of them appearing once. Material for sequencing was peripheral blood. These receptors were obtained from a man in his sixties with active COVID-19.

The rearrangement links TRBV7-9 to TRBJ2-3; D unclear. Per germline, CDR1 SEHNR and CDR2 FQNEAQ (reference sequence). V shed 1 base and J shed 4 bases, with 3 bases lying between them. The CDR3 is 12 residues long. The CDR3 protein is CASSLGPDTQYF. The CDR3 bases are TGTGCCAGCAGCTTAGGGCCAGATACGCAGTATTTT.

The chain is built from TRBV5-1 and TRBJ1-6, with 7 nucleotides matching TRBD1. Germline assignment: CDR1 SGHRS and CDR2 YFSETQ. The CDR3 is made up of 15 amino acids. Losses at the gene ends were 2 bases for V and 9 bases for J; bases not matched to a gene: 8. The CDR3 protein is CASSFEGTGVSPLHF. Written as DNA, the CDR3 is TGCGCCAGCAGCTTTGAGGGAACAGGGGTTTCACCCCTCCACTTT.

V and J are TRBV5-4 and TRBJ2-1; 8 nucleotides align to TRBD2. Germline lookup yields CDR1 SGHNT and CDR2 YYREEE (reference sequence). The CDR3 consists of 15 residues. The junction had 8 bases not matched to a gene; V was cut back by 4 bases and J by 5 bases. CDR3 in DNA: TGTGCCAGCAGCCCCCCGGGACTAGGGGACAATGAGCAGTTCTTC. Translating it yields CASSPPGLGDNEQFF.

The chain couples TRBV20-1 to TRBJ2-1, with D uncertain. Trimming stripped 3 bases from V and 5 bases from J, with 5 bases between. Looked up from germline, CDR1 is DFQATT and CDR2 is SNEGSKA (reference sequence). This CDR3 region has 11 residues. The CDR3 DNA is TGCAGTGCTAGCCCTCACAATGAGCAGTTCTTC. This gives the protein CSASPHNEQFF.

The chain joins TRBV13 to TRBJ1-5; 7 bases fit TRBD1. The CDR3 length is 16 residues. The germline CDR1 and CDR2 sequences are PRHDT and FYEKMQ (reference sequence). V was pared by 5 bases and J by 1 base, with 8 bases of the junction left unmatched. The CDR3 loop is CASSPNDRDSNQPQHF. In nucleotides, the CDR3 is TGTGCCAGCAGCCCCAATGACAGGGACAGCAATCAGCCCCAGCATTTT.

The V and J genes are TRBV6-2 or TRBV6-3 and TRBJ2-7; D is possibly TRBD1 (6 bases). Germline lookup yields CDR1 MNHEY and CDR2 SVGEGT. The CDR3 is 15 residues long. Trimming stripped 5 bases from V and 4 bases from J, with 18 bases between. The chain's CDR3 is CASSPRTPRGYEQYF. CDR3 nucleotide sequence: TGTGCCAGCAGTCCCCGGACCCCCAGGGGTTACGAGCAGTACTTC.

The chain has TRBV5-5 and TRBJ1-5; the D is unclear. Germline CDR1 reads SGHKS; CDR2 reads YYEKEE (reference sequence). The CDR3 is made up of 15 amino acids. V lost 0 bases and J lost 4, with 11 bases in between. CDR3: CASSLEAGINQPQHF. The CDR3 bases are TGTGCCAGCAGCTTGGAGGCAGGTATAAATCAGCCCCAGCATTTT.

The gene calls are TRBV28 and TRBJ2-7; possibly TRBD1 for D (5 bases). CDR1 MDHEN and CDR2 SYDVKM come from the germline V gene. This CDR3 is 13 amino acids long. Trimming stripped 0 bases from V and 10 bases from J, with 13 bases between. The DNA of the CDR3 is TGTGCCAGCAGTTTATGGGATAGGGGAAGTCAGTACTTC. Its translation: CASSLWDRGSQYF.

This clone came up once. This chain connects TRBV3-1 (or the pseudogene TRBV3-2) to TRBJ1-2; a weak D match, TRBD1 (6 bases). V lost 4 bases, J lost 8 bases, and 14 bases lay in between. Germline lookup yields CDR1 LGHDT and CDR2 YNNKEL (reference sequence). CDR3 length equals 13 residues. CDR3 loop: CASSRTGTDGYTF. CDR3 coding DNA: TGTGCCAGCAGCCGCACAGGGACGGACGGCTACACCTTC.

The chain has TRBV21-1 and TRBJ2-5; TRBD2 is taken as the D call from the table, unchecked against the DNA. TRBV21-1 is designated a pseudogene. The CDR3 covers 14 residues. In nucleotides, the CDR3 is TGTGCCAGCAGCACCGGGGGGCGCCAAGAGACCCAGTACTTC. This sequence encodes CASSTGGRQETQYF.

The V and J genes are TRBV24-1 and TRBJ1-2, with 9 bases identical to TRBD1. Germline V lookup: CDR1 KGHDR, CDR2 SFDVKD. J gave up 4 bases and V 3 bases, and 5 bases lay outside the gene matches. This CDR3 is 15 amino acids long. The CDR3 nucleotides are TGTGCCACCAGTGATCTGGGACAGGGTGGCTATGGCTACACCTTC. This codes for CATSDLGQGGYGYTF.

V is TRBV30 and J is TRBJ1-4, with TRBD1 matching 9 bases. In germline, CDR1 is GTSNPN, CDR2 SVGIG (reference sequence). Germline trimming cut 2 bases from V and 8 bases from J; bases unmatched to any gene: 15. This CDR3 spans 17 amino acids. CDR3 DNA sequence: TGTGCCTGGAGTTCAACGGACAGGGGATGGGCAGTGGAAAAACTGTTTTTT. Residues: CAWSSTDRGWAVEKLFF.

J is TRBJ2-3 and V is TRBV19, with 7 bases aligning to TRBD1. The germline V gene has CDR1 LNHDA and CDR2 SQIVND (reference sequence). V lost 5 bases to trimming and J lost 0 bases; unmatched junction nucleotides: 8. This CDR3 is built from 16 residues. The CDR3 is CASSANRGPSTDTQYF. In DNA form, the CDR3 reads TGTGCCAGTAGTGCCAACAGGGGTCCCAGCACAGATACGCAGTATTTT. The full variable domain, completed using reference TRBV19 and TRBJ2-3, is DGGITQSPKYLFRKEGQNVTLSCEQNLNHDAMYWYRQDPGQGLRLIYYSQIVNDFQKGDIAEGYSVSREKKESFPLTVTSAQKNPTAFYLCASSANRGPSTDTQYFGPGTRLTVL.

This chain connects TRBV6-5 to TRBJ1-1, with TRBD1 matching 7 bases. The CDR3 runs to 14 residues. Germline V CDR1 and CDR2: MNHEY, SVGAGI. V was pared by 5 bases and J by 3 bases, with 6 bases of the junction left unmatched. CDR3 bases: TGTGCCAGCAGTCGACAGGGACGAGACACTGAAGCTTTCTTT. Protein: CASSRQGRDTEAFF.

The chain's CDR3 is CASSDGLAEYQETQYF. The CDR3 region has the DNA TGTGCCAGCAGTGACGGGCTAGCGGAATACCAAGAGACCCAGTACTTC. This chain connects TRBV6-4 to TRBJ2-5; 7 bases agree with TRBD2. J gave up 0 bases and V 2 bases, and 6 bases lay outside the gene matches. Germline V gene lookup returns CDR1 MRHNA and CDR2 SNTAGT. CDR3 length: 16 amino acids.

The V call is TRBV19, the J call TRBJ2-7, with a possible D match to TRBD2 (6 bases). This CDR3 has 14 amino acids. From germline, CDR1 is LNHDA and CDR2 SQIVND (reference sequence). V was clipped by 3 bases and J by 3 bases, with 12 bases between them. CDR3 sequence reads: CASSIVGSNYEQYF. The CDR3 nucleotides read TGTGCCAGTAGTATTGTCGGGAGTAACTACGAGCAGTACTTC.

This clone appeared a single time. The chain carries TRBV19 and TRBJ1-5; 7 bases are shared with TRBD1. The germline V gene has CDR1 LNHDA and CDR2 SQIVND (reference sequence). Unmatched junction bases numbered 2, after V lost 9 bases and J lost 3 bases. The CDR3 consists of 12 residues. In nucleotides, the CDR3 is TGTGCCAGCAGGGGGAACAATCAGCCCCAGCATTTT. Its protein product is CASRGNNQPQHF.

DNA for the CDR3: TGCGCCAGCAGCTTGGTGGTGGGGCTGCGCACAGATACGCAGTATTTT. It codes for CASSLVVGLRTDTQYF. The V gene is TRBV5-1, the J gene TRBJ2-3, with D possibly TRBD1 on 5 matching bases. This CDR3 contains 16 residues. V shed 0 bases and J shed 1 base, with 12 bases lying between them. The germline gives CDR1 SGHRS, CDR2 YFSETQ.

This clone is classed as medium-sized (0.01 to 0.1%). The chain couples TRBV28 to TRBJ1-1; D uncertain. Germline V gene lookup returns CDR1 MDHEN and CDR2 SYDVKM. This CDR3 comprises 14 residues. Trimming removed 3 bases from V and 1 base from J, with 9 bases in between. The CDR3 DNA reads TGTGCCAGCAGTTTTGCGATCGGGAACACTGAAGCTTTCTTT. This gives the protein CASSFAIGNTEAFF.

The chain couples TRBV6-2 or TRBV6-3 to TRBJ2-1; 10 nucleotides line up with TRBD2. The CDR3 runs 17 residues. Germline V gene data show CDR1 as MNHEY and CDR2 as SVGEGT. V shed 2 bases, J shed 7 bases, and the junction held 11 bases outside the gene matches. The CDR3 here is CASSYGRTSGLGNEQFF. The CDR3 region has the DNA TGTGCCAGCAGTTACGGAAGGACTAGCGGTCTAGGGAATGAGCAGTTCTTC.

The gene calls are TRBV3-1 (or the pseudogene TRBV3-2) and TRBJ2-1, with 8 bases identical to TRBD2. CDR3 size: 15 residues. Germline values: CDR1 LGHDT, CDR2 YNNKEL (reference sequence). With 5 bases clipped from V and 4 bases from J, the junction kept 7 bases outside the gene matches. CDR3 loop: CASSKPGLGYNEQFF. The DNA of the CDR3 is TGTGCCAGCAGCAAGCCGGGACTAGGGTACAATGAGCAGTTCTTC.

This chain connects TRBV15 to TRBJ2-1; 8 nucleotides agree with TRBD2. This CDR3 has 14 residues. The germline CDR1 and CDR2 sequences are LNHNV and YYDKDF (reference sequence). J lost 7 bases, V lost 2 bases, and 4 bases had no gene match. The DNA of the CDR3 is TGTGCCACCAGCAGACGAGCGGGAGAGAATGAGCAGTTCTTC. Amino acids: CATSRRAGENEQFF.

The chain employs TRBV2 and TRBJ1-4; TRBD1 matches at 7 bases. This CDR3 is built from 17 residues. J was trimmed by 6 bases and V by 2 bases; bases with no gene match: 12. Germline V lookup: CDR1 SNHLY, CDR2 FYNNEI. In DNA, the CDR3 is TGTGCCAGCAGTGAACCCACCGGGACAGCATTCTATGAAAAACTGTTTTTT. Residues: CASSEPTGTAFYEKLFF. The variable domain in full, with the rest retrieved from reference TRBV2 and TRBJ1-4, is EPEVTQTPSHQVTQMGQEVILRCVPISNHLYFYWYRQILGQKVEFLVSFYNNEISEKSEIFDDQFSVERPDGSNFTLKIRSTKLEDSAMYFCASSEPTGTAFYEKLFFGSGTQLSVL.

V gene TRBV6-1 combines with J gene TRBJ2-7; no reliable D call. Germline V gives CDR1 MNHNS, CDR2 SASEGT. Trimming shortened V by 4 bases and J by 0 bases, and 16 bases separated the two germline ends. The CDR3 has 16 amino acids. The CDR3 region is CASSGKTRLSSYEQYF. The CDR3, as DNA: TGTGCCAGCAGTGGGAAGACAAGGCTGAGCTCCTACGAGCAGTACTTC.

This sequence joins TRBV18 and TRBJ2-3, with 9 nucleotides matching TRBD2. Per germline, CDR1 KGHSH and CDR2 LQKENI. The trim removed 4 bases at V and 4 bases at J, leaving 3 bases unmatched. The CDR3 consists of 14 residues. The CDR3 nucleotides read TGTGCCAGCTCACTTAGCGGGAGTGCAGATACGCAGTATTTT. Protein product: CASSLSGSADTQYF.

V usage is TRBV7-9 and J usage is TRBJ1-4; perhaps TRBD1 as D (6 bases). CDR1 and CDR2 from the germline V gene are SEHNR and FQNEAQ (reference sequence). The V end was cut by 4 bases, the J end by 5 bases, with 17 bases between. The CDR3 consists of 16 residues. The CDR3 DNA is TGTGCCAGCAGCTACCAGAGACAGGTTTGGAATGAAAAACTGTTTTTT. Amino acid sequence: CASSYQRQVWNEKLFF.